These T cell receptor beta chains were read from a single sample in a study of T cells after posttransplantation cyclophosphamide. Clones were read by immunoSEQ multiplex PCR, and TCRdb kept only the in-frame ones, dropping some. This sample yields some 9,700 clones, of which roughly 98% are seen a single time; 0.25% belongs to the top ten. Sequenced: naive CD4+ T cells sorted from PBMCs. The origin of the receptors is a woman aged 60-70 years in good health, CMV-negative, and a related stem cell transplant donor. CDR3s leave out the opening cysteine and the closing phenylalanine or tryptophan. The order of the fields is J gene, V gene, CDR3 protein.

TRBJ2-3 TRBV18 ASSPTWGVPTDTQY
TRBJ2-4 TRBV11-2 ASSRQGRGIQY
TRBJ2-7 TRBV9 ASSVAAGGPYEQY
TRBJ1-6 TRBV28 ASSIMSRWTNNSPLH
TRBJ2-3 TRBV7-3 ASSLTGRHGTGTYSTDTQY
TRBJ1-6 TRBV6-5 ASGVRDRSNSPLH
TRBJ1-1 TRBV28 ASRAPPGTEAF
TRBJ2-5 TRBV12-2 ASRLAGLRYPRVTYQETQY
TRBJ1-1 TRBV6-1 ASRPGQLNTEAF
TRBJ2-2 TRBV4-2 ASSQEEQRAGELF
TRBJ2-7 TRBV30 AWSVPRADWASYEQY
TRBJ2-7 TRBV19 ASTPGGNGEQY
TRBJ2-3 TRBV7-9 ASSLWAGAGDTQY
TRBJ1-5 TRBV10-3 AISEGQGEQPQH
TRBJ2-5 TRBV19 ASSPRTGKETQY
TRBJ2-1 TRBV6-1 ASSEHAGFSYNEQF
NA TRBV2 ASRPGTGAYEQY
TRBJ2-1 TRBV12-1 ARLFRDRDHNEQF
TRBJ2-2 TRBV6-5 ASSQLAGGPRELF
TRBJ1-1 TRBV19 ASSSNRRLGTEAF
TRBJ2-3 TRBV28 ASSLSSGGLKGTQY
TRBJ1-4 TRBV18 ASSPQGEKLF
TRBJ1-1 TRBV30 AWSVYMNTEAF
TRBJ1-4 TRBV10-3 AISAGLNEKLF
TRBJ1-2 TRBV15 ATSSSGAGLRFNYGYT
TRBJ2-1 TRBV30 AWTLTRLAGPLRNEQF
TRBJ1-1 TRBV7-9 ASSLDRGSNTEAF
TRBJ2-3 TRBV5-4 ASSWGAGSTDTQY
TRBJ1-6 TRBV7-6 ASSLGQNNSPLH
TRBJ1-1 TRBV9 ASSVVPGGVVNTEAF
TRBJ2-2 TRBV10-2 ASTLTGFANPGTSGGANTGELF
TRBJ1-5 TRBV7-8 ASSIRQGGEQPQH
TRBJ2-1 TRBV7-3 ASSPSGGYNEQF
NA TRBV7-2 ASSLKQAYEQY
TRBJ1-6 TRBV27 ASSSGILNSPLH
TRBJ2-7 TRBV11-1 ASSLQGSGIYEQY
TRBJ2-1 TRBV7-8 ASSLAETGDQF
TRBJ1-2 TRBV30 AWRPRGSYGYT
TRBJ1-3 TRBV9 ASSPAPLGQGGSGNTIY
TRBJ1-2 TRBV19 ASSIVEGDGYT
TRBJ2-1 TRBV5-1 ASSSDRVDNEQF
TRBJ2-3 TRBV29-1 SCRARGLADTQY
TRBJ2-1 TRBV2 ASRRSLGYNEQF
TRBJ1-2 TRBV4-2 ASTRVQDNYGYT
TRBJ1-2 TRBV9 ASSVGLRDRVSYT
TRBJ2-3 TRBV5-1 ASSRGQTTDTQY
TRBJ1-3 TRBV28 ASQWNSPGQGSILSGNTIY
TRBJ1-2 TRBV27 ASSPQGRGGYT
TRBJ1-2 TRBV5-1 ASSFGGDRPSWGYT
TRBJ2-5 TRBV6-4 ASSDSIGTQY
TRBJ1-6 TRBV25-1 ASGDRNNSPLH
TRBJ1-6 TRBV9 ASSVTQGSEPLH
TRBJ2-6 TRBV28 ASSHRGRSGANVLT
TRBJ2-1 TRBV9 ASSPQGYNEQF
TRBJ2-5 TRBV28 ASRPQGAKETQY
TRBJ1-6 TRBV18 ASSPAGAYNSPLH
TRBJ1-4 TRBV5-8 ASSSGQGNEKLF